This T cell receptor beta chain stems from a study of PD-1 blockade in mismatch repair-deficient tumors. About the research overall: Enrolled about 2013-2016, patients had progressing, pretreated mismatch repair-deficient cancers of about a dozen types.

The germline CDR1 and CDR2 sequences are KGHSH and LQKENI. Trimming removed 4 bases at V and 4 bases at J, with 8 bases between. The CDR3 has 13 amino acids. Whole-study findings and limits: After pembrolizumab, tumor-resident clones rose rapidly, then generally contracted before radiologic responses.

Notes on this clone: No antigen is known for it.

The data were produced by immunoSEQ multiplex PCR, yet TCRdb's version contains in-frame clones alone and is incomplete. The table lists approximately 100,000 clones, 70% to 85% of them singletons. V is TRBV18 and J is TRBJ2-1; no clear D. The material was peripheral blood, obtained approximately 35 weeks after starting pembrolizumab. This clonotype was sampled from an adult with mismatch repair-deficient cancer. The CDR3 region is CASSQQWYNEQFF. CDR3 coding DNA: TGTGCCAGCTCACAACAGTGGTACAATGAGCAGTTCTTC.